Each of the 27 T cell receptor beta chains below was sequenced from the same sample in a study of post-analysis software for immune sequencing data. Libraries were made from TCR beta cDNA, and they carried unique molecular identifiers. MiXCR, run by TCRdb on the PCR reads, gives a single entry per CDR3 protein. The sample holds some 260,000 distinct CDR3 sequences, 36% seen once. These TCRs are of unknown antigen specificity. Study-wide results and limits: Five or six TRBV segments, TRBV5-6, TRBV5-1 and TRBV20-1 among them, were found more frequent in patients than controls.

The sequenced material came from blood. The receptors were gathered from a girl aged 5-17 years with multiple sclerosis.

This clonotype was counted once. J is TRBJ2-7 and V is TRBV7-9, with D uncertain. This CDR3 region has 13 residues. Germline assignment: CDR1 SEHNR and CDR2 FQNEAQ (reference sequence). The V and J ends lost 4 bases and 3 bases respectively, with 10 bases between them. DNA for the CDR3: TGTGCCAGCAGCTCCAAAGGTCTCTACGAGCAGTACTTC. This codes for CASSSKGLYEQYF.

This chain connects TRBV18 to TRBJ1-1; D may be TRBD1 (5 bases). Germline CDR1 is KGHSH and CDR2 is LQKENI. The CDR3 totals 16 residues. The V and J ends lost 4 bases and 6 bases respectively, with 21 bases between them. The CDR3 reads CASSHDMYFRDAEAFF. CDR3 nucleotides: TGTGCCAGCTCACACGACATGTACTTCAGGGACGCTGAAGCTTTCTTT.

The chain uses TRBV7-3 and TRBJ2-1; TRBD2 matches 12 bases. V was pared by 5 bases and J by 8 bases, with 1 base of the junction left unmatched. This CDR3 spans 13 amino acids. CDR1 and CDR2 (germline): SGHTA, FQGTGA. The CDR3: CASSRTSGDEQFF. CDR3 DNA sequence: TGTGCCAGCAGCCGGACTAGCGGGGATGAGCAGTTCTTC.

The chain combines TRBV20-1 with TRBJ2-3, with D perhaps TRBD2 (6 bases). With 3 bases removed from V and 4 bases from J, the gap between germline ends came to 14 bases. This CDR3 comprises 14 residues. Per germline, CDR1 DFQATT and CDR2 SNEGSKA (reference sequence). The CDR3 region has the DNA TGCAGTGCTAGGGGAGGAAGGGACTCAGATACGCAGTATTTT. Residues: CSARGGRDSDTQYF.

The chain employs TRBV4-2 and TRBJ2-5, with TRBD2 identical over 9 bases. Germline V gives CDR1 LGHNA, CDR2 YNFKEQ. This CDR3 has 16 amino acids. J was trimmed by 1 base and V by 4 bases; bases with no gene match: 7. CDR3 protein: CASSPGWRGGQETQYF. The CDR3 DNA reads TGTGCCAGCAGCCCCGGTTGGCGGGGGGGCCAAGAGACCCAGTACTTC.

The sample holds many counts of this clonotype. This sequence joins TRBV7-2 and TRBJ2-1; 7 bases align to TRBD2. The germline V gene has CDR1 SGHTA and CDR2 FQGNSA. There are 14 residues in the CDR3. Germline trimming cut 6 bases from V and 3 bases from J; bases unmatched to any gene: 5. The CDR3 DNA sequence: TGTGCCAGCAGTCGACTAGCCTACTACAATGAGCAGTTCTTC. Its translation: CASSRLAYYNEQFF. Full variable domain (remainder filled in from reference TRBV7-2 and TRBJ2-1): GAGVSQSPSNKVTEKGKDVELRCDPISGHTALYWYRQSLGQGLEFLIYFQGNSAPDKSGLPSDRFSAERTGGSVSTLTIQRTQQEDSAVYLCASSRLAYYNEQFFGPGTRLTVL.

The count of this clonotype is one. This chain connects TRBV29-1 to TRBJ2-5; no definite D call. The germline V and J ends were trimmed by 7 bases and 5 bases, with 14 bases remaining between them. Germline CDR1 is SQVTM and CDR2 is ANQGSEA. This CDR3 has 12 amino acids. The CDR3 DNA follows: TGCAGCGCCCTCGTTTTGCCTGAGACCCAGTACTTC. Translated, it gives CSALVLPETQYF.

A note on this clonotype: The junction differs from germline at one of its ends, possibly a read error. The chain is built from TRBV12-3 or TRBV12-4 and TRBJ2-3; 8 bases line up with TRBD2. The CDR3 has 15 amino acids. CDR3 protein: CASSPTSVTTDTQYF. The CDR3 coding sequence is TGTGCCAGCAGCCCGACTAGCGTGACAACAGATACGCAGTATTTC.

This clonotype was seen ten or more times. This chain connects TRBV12-3 or TRBV12-4 to TRBJ2-1, with 11 bases aligning to TRBD2. The CDR3 runs to 14 residues. V lost 5 bases and J lost 5; bases outside the gene matches: 2. The CDR3 reads CASSGTSGDNEQFF. The CDR3 DNA follows: TGTGCCAGCAGTGGGACTAGCGGCGACAATGAGCAGTTCTTC.

For this clonotype: A single base separates this from a much larger clone, so it may be a read error. V and J are TRBV6-2 or TRBV6-3 and TRBJ2-1; possibly TRBD2 for D (5 bases). CDR3 length equals 13 residues. V lost 6 bases and J lost 15, with 21 bases in between. Germline V gives CDR1 MNHEY, CDR2 SVGEGT. The CDR3: CASRGLGQRRRFF. The CDR3 DNA follows: TGTGCCAGCAGGGGCCTAGGGCAGCGGAGGAGGTTCTTC.

Worth noting for this clonotype: It may be a read error: a sequence one base away is much more abundant. The chain combines TRBV29-1 with TRBJ2-1, with D perhaps assigned TRBD1 or TRBD2 (5 bases each). V was shortened by 3 bases and J by 0 bases, with 6 bases between the two germline ends. Germline CDR1 SQVTM, CDR2 ANQGSEA. The CDR3 loop spans 13 amino acids. CDR3 sequence reads: CSVDGGSYNEQFF. Here the CDR3 DNA reads TGCAGCGTTGATGGGGGCTCCTACAATGAGCAGTTCTTC.

The chain couples TRBV11-1 to TRBJ2-2; D might be TRBD2 (5 bases). The CDR3 is 15 amino acids. From germline, CDR1 is SGHAT and CDR2 FQDESV (reference sequence). With 1 base removed from V and 2 bases from J, the gap between germline ends came to 8 bases. CDR3 in DNA: TGTGCCAGCAGCTTAGAGCGGATTAACACCGGGGAGCTGTTTTTT. It encodes CASSLERINTGELFF.

This clonotype appeared many times. The rearrangement joins TRBV4-1 to TRBJ1-1, with D possibly matching TRBD1 (6 bases). This CDR3 is 13 amino acids long. From germline, CDR1 is MGHRA and CDR2 YSYEKL. V was clipped by 2 bases and J by 7 bases, with 11 bases between them. The CDR3 is CASSQRQGFEAFF. The DNA of the CDR3 is TGCGCCAGCAGCCAACGGCAGGGGTTTGAAGCTTTCTTT.

For this clonotype: This may arise from a read error, as a much more abundant clone is one base away. The chain links TRBV20-1 to TRBJ2-3, with no clear D. The CDR3 contains 15 residues. Between the trimmed V and J ends, which lost 2 bases and 1 base, there was a span of 13 bases. Germline V gene sequence: CDR1 DFQATT, CDR2 SNEGSKA (reference sequence). The CDR3 DNA sequence: TGCAGTGCTAGATTGGTCTCAAGAGGCACAGATACGCAGTATTTT. This gives the protein CSARLVSRGTDTQYF.

Points on this clonotype: A much larger clone lies one base from this, so it may be a read error. This rearrangement joins TRBV30 to TRBJ2-3; tentatively, D is TRBD1 (6 bases). V gave up 5 bases and J gave up 3 bases, with 9 bases separating them. The length of the CDR3 is 12 residues. Germline assignment: CDR1 GTSNPN and CDR2 SVGIG (reference sequence). The CDR3 sequence is CAWLRGTDTQYF. In DNA, the CDR3 is TGTGCCTGGCTAAGGGGGACAGATACGCAGTATTTT.

This chain uses TRBV6-5 with TRBJ1-1; D might be TRBD1 (5 bases). V lost 5 bases, J lost 4 bases, and 14 bases lay in between. Per germline, CDR1 MNHEY and CDR2 SVGAGI. The CDR3 length is 14 residues. The CDR3 is CASSPQGIGTEAFF. As DNA, the CDR3 is TGTGCCAGCAGTCCGCAGGGAATAGGCACTGAAGCTTTCTTT.

This clonotype was observed many times. The V gene is TRBV9, the J gene TRBJ2-5, with 8 nucleotides matching TRBD2. The V gene end was trimmed by 0 bases and the J gene end by 4 bases; junction bases not matched to a gene: 5. CDR1 is SGDLS and CDR2 is YYNGEE in the germline V gene. CDR3 length: 15 residues. The CDR3 nucleotides read TGTGCCAGCAGCGTAGGAGCGGGAGAGGGAGAGACCCAGTACTTC. It is translated as CASSVGAGEGETQYF.

As concerns this clonotype: A much bigger clone sits one base away, suggesting this may be a read error. The CDR3 here is CASSLVERRNIQYF. CDR3 nucleotides: TGCGCCAGCAGCTTAGTGGAGAGAAGGAACATTCAGTACTTC. The chain uses TRBV5-1 and TRBJ2-4; unclear D gene. Germline V gene sequence: CDR1 SGHRS, CDR2 YFSETQ. The CDR3 extends over 14 amino acids. V was trimmed by 2 bases and J by 7 bases, leaving 13 bases between them.

This clonotype came up many times. The genes are TRBV7-2 and TRBJ1-6; weak D call: TRBD1 (5 bases). This CDR3 spans 15 amino acids. Germline values: CDR1 SGHTA, CDR2 FQGNSA. V lost 1 base and J lost 7, with 11 bases in between. The CDR3 DNA reads as TGTGCCAGCAGCTTAGATTCAGGGATGAATTCACCCCTCCACTTT. This translates into CASSLDSGMNSPLHF.

This sequence joins TRBV6-5 and TRBJ2-7; 9 positions match TRBD2. The V and J ends lost 6 bases and 6 bases, in that order; junction bases with no gene match: 12. The CDR3 totals 15 residues. CDR1 is MNHEY and CDR2 is SVGAGI in the germline V gene. As DNA, the CDR3 is TGTGCCAGCAGCCTGGCGTCTAGCGGGACGCTCGAGCAGTACTTC. Translated, it gives CASSLASSGTLEQYF.

This clonotype was detected a few times. Possible read error: a much larger clone is one base away. V gene TRBV24-1 combines with J gene TRBJ2-1; TRBD2 matches 11 bases. The DNA end is a closer match to TRBJ2-7, so the J assignment may be wrong. CDR3 length: 17 amino acids. CDR1 and CDR2 from the germline V gene are KGHDR and SFDVKD. CDR3 nucleotide sequence: TGTGCCACCAGTGGGTCGGGGACTAGCGGTTCCTACAATGAGCAGTACTTC. It codes for CATSGSGTSGSYNEQYF.

There are a few counts of this clonotype. This may be a read error, as it is one base from a much larger clone. This chain joins TRBV6-6 and TRBJ2-7; 15 positions match TRBD2. The J segment lost 6 bases and the V segment lost 10 bases, leaving 7 bases of the junction unmatched. The germline gives CDR1 MNHNY, CDR2 SVGAGI (reference sequence). This CDR3 spans 14 amino acids. DNA of the CDR3: TGTGCCACCACCGGGACTAGCGGGGGGAGCGAGCAGTACGTC. It translates to CATTGTSGGSEQYV.

A few counts support this clonotype. The V call is TRBV12-3 or TRBV12-4, the J call TRBJ2-7; no clear D gene. Trimming removed 5 bases from V and 6 bases from J, with 14 bases in between. The CDR3 spans 13 residues. DNA of the CDR3: TGTGCCAGCAGTCCTAACATTCGGCCCGAGCAGTACTTC. It encodes CASSPNIRPEQYF.

This clonotype came up many times. The rearrangement joins TRBV5-1 to TRBJ1-1; 8 positions match TRBD1. Germline CDR1 is SGHRS and CDR2 is YFSETQ. J was trimmed by 2 bases and V by 3 bases; bases with no gene match: 3. There are 14 residues in the CDR3. The CDR3 DNA is TGCGCCAGCAGCTGGACAGGGCACAACACTGAAGCTTTCTTT. It codes for CASSWTGHNTEAFF.

V and J are TRBV9 and TRBJ1-3, with D maybe TRBD1 (6 bases). Germline assignment: CDR1 SGDLS and CDR2 YYNGEE. The CDR3 loop spans 17 amino acids. With 0 bases removed from V and 0 bases from J, the gap between germline ends came to 13 bases. The chain's CDR3 is CASSVGQDTVSGNTIYF. The CDR3 DNA sequence: TGTGCCAGCAGCGTAGGACAGGACACTGTCTCTGGAAACACCATATATTTT.

This clonotype was detected ten times or more. The chain has TRBV20-1 and TRBJ1-5; D might be TRBD1 (6 bases). Germline V CDR1 and CDR2: DFQATT, SNEGSKA (reference sequence). The CDR3 has 13 amino acids. The V and J ends lost 6 bases and 1 base respectively, with 10 bases between them. CDR3 sequence: CSAGGASNQPQHF. In DNA form, the CDR3 reads TGCAGTGCAGGGGGGGCCAGCAATCAGCCCCAGCATTTT.

This clonotype was observed at least ten times. The chain has TRBV27 and TRBJ2-1; 9 nucleotides agree with TRBD2. Germline CDR1 reads MNHEY; CDR2 reads SMNVEV (reference sequence). The CDR3 contains 14 residues. Trimming cost V 2 bases and J 10 bases; bases outside gene matches: 6. This CDR3 reads CASSLKLAGWEQFF. For the CDR3, the DNA is TGTGCCAGCAGTTTAAAGCTAGCGGGGTGGGAGCAGTTCTTC.